One T cell receptor beta chain is described in this entry. Its antigen is still unknown. Germline CDR1 is SGHNT and CDR2 is YYREEE (reference sequence). This CDR3 spans 11 amino acids. The ends were cut back, 0 bases at V and 6 bases at J, with 1 base in the middle. These data are taken from a study of stem cell transplantation in POMP-related autoinflammatory disease. Study information: Hypothesis: faulty thymoproteasomes impair CD8+ T-cell selection, skewing TRB repertoires.

General study results and limits: In PRAID patients, the number of distinct TRB V-J gene pairings was restricted. In patients with PRAID, every analyzed T-cell subset tended to show lower diversity and higher clonality.

Only in-frame clones appear in the TCRdb table, and some are missing; sequencing was by immunoSEQ multiplex PCR. The profile covers thousands of clones, with roughly nine tenths appearing a single time and about 2.9% taken by the ten largest. This specimen consisted of CD8+ T cells from PBMCs, obtained before stem cell transplantation. This clonotype originated in a human donor with POMP-related autoinflammation and immune dysregulation (PRAID). V usage is TRBV5-4 and J usage is TRBJ2-1; D unresolved. The CDR3 DNA sequence: TGTGCCAGCAGCTTGGGCAATGAGCAGTTCTTC. Translation gives CASSLGNEQFF. Full variable domain (outside the CDR3, taken from reference TRBV5-4 and TRBJ2-1): ETGVTQSPTHLIKTRGQQVTLRCSSQSGHNTVSWYQQALGQGPQFIFQYYREEENGRGNFPPRFSGLQFPNYSSELNVNALELDDSALYLCASSLGNEQFFGPGTRLTVL.